The 9 T cell receptor beta chains below all came from one sample that was sequenced in a study of technical replicates of blood from a few donors (dated by TCRdb to about 2017). Library method: the immunoSEQ multiplex PCR assay. Entries here come from immuneACCESS through TCRdb and include only in-frame sequences with V and J called. Some clones fail to appear in such tables; in the studies checked, an unresolved V gene covers under half of the shortfall, and the cause of the remainder is unknown. This sample gives approximately 79,000 clones in total; 90% to 95% of them show up just once. In total, the top ten clones hold about 0.37% of the sample. Material: T cells isolated from PBMCs. Receptors were obtained from a human donor in good health.

This clone was recorded only once. The V call is TRBV29-1, the J call TRBJ2-1; 14 bases map to TRBD2. The germline V gene has CDR1 SQVTM and CDR2 ANQGSEA. The CDR3 covers 12 residues. V dropped 4 bases and J dropped 10; count of bases not matched to a gene: 0. The CDR3 sequence: CSVGTSGREQFF. The CDR3 nucleotides are TGCAGCGTTGGGACTAGCGGGAGGGAGCAGTTCTTC.

Only a few counts were recorded for this clone. The rearrangement joins TRBV29-1 to TRBJ1-1; TRBD1 is a possible D gene (5 bases). CDR3 length equals 13 residues. Germline V gives CDR1 SQVTM, CDR2 ANQGSEA. V dropped 6 bases and J dropped 0 bases, with 11 bases sitting between them. The CDR3 coding sequence is TGCAGCGTGCAGACGGACATGAACACTGAAGCTTTCTTT. Translation: CSVQTDMNTEAFF.

J is TRBJ1-1 and V is TRBV14; D call uncertain. CDR1 SGHDN and CDR2 FVKESK come from the germline V gene. Between the trimmed V and J ends, which lost 6 bases and 3 bases, there was a span of 11 bases. This CDR3 is 13 amino acids long. CDR3 in amino acids: CASSQVWDTEAFF. The CDR3 region has the DNA TGTGCCAGCAGTCAGGTCTGGGACACTGAAGCTTTCTTT.

This chain connects TRBV11-3 to TRBJ2-3, with 7 bases that match TRBD2. V gave up 4 bases and J gave up 0 bases; unmatched junction bases: 4. The CDR3 is 15 amino acids. The V gene's germline CDR1 is SGHNT and CDR2 YENEEA. DNA for the CDR3: TGTGCCAGCAGCTCCAGCGGGATGAGCACAGATACGCAGTATTTT. It yields the protein CASSSSGMSTDTQYF.

The chain carries TRBV18 and TRBJ1-2; weak D call: TRBD1 (6 bases). Trimming removed 3 bases from V and 6 bases from J, with 17 bases in between. The CDR3 runs to 15 residues. The germline CDR1 and CDR2 sequences are KGHSH and LQKENI. CDR3 in DNA: TGTGCCAGCTCACCCTACCCGACAGGTTCAGATGGCTACACCTTC. It specifies CASSPYPTGSDGYTF.

This rearrangement joins TRBV9 to TRBJ1-3; D remains unclear. The V and J ends lost 0 bases and 0 bases respectively, with 13 bases between them. The germline CDR1 and CDR2 sequences are SGDLS and YYNGEE. The CDR3 is 17 residues long. The CDR3 loop is CASSVGAADTSGNTIYF. CDR3 coding DNA: TGTGCCAGCAGCGTAGGGGCAGCTGATACCTCTGGAAACACCATATATTTT.

The chain couples TRBV6-5 to TRBJ1-1; the D is unclear. The CDR3 sequence is 11 residues long. Germline-derived CDR1 and CDR2 are MNHEY and SVGAGI. V was shortened by 7 bases and J by 2 bases, with 5 bases between the two germline ends. CDR3: CASTSNTEAFF. For the CDR3, the DNA is TGTGCCAGCACTAGTAACACTGAAGCTTTCTTT.

The chain joins TRBV19 to TRBJ2-1; 8 bases match TRBD1. The CDR3 is 13 residues long. The germline V gene encodes CDR1 LNHDA and CDR2 SQIVND (reference sequence). After removal of 7 bases from V and 3 bases from J, the junction contained 2 bases not matched to a gene. The CDR3 DNA reads TGTGCCAGTAAGGGACAGGACTACAATGAGCAGTTCTTC. This encodes CASKGQDYNEQFF.

The DNA of the CDR3 is TGTGCCAGCAGCTTAGCGCGGGACTCGACCTCTGGAAACACCATATATTTT. Protein sequence: CASSLARDSTSGNTIYF. V usage is TRBV7-8 and J usage is TRBJ1-3; possible D gene TRBD1, 5 bases. V shed 0 bases and J shed 0 bases, with 12 bases lying between them. CDR1 is SGHVS, CDR2 FQNEAQ, per germline. The CDR3 length is 17 residues. Filled out from reference TRBV7-8 and TRBJ1-3, the complete variable domain reads GAGVSQSPRYKVAKRGQDVALRCDPISGHVSLFWYQQALGQGPEFLTYFQNEAQLDKSGLPSDRFFAERPEGSVSTLKIQRTQQEDSAVYLCASSLARDSTSGNTIYFGEGSWLTVV.